This TCR beta chain stems from a study of PD-L1 blockade in urothelial cancer. Overall study context: In about 2014 therapy began: atezolizumab 1,200 mg intravenously every 3 weeks. General observations from the study: In blood sampled pretreatment, TCR clonality below the median predicted better survival.

Generated by immunoSEQ multiplex PCR, the TCRdb table keeps only in-frame clones and is missing some. The table shows 86,000 or so clones, with approximately 87% occurring only once. As for time point: pretreatment peripheral blood. Turning to this clone: Its antigen remains unknown.

The V end was cut by 3 bases, the J end by 0 bases, with 6 bases between. This CDR3 has 13 amino acids. CDR1 and CDR2 (germline): SGHRS, YFSETQ. This chain uses TRBV5-1 with TRBJ1-2; D remains ambiguous. Specimen: PBMCs, collected around atezolizumab (anti-PD-L1) treatment. The clonotype comes from a man in his sixties with urothelial cancer. The CDR3 nucleotides are TGCGCCAGCAGCTCAGAACCTAACTATGGCTACACCTTC. Translation: CASSSEPNYGYTF.